A single sample is the source of the 3 T cell receptor beta chains below, sequenced in a study of OX40 agonist ivuxolimab in advanced cancers. Repertoires were generated with immunoSEQ multiplex PCR, while TCRdb's copy carries only in-frame clones and drops some. The table records about 59,000 clones, about 85% of them present only once. The source was CD4+ or CD8+ T cells sorted from blood, collected in a trial of the OX40 agonist ivuxolimab. These TCRs come from an adult with an advanced solid tumor such as melanoma, head and neck, liver or kidney cancer.

The chain is built from TRBV28 and TRBJ1-5; no clear D gene. The V gene's germline CDR1 is MDHEN and CDR2 SYDVKM. Trimming cost V 1 base and J 0 bases, with 10 bases left between them. The CDR3 runs 16 residues. The CDR3 nucleotides read TGTGCCAGCAGTTTATCTTCCGGTTATAGCAATCAGCCCCAGCATTTT. Its translation is CASSLSSGYSNQPQHF.

The V call is TRBV7-9, the J call TRBJ2-1; D is uncertain. This CDR3 has 12 residues. Germline V gene sequence: CDR1 SEHNR, CDR2 FQNEAQ (reference sequence). Trimming removed 5 bases at V and 9 bases at J, with 11 bases between. CDR3 in amino acids: CASSLGWGEQFF. CDR3 in DNA: TGTGCCAGCAGCCTCGGCTGGGGTGAGCAGTTCTTC.

The chain links TRBV21-1 to TRBJ1-5. TRBV21-1 has pseudogene status. CDR3 length equals 17 residues. This CDR3 is CASSRSEDRGERQPQHF. Written as DNA, the CDR3 is TGTGCCAGCAGCCGGTCGGAGGATAGGGGCGAAAGGCAGCCCCAGCATTTT.